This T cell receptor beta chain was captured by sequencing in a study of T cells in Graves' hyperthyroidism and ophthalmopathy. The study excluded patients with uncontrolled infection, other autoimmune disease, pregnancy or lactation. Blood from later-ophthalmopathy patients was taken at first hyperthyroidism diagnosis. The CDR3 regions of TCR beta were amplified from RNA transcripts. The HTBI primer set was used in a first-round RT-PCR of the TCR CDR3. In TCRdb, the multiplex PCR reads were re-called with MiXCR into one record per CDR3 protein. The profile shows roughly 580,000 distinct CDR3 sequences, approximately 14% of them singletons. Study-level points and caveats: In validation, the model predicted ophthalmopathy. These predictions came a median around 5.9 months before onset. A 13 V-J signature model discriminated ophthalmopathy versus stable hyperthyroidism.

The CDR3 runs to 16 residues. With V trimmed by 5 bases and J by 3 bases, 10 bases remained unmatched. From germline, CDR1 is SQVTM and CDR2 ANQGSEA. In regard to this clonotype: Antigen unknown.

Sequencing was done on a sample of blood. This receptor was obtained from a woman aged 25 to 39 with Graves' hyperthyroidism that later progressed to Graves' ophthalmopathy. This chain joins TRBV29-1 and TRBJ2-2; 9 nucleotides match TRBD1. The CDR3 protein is CSVRGQGRGYTGELFF. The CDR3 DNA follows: TGCAGCGTTAGGGGACAGGGTAGAGGTTACACCGGGGAGCTGTTTTTT.